This T cell receptor beta chain derives from a study of sequential checkpoint blockade in melanoma. About the study: Patients were randomized 1:1 to nivolumab-then-ipilimumab or ipilimumab-then-nivolumab first-line. Each arm's sequence ended with maintenance nivolumab.

This clone was observed a handful of times. Generated by immunoSEQ multiplex PCR, the TCRdb table keeps only in-frame clones and is missing some. Of 5,500 to 6,500 clones in the sample, approximately 48% were seen once. Treatment: randomized to nivolumab then ipilimumab (arm A) or the reverse (arm B). DNA-damaging chemotherapy had not been given to any patient beforehand. Sorted cells were live CD3+CD8+, lacking CD19 and CD56, from PBMCs. The source was CD8+ T cells sorted from blood (inferred from file names), collected from a patient given nivolumab and ipilimumab in sequence. This sequence originates from a human patient with melanoma. Some clones in this sample may be carry-over from other donors' samples.

The CDR3 sequence is CASSLNPGGGTEAFF. The CDR3 region has the DNA TGTGCCAGCAGCTTAAACCCAGGGGGCGGCACTGAAGCTTTCTTT. This chain uses TRBV7-3 with TRBJ1-1; TRBD1 matches at 8 bases. The ends lost 1 base at V and 4 bases at J; junction bases unmatched: 5. The CDR3 spans 15 residues. Germline CDR1 and CDR2: SGHTA and FQGTGA.